One sample yielded the 10 T cell receptor beta chains listed below, sequenced in a study of T cells in Graves' hyperthyroidism and ophthalmopathy. Amplified TCR beta CDR3 regions derived from RNA transcripts. Carried out on the TCR CDR3, a first-round RT-PCR used the HTBI primer set. MiXCR was run by TCRdb on the multiplex PCR reads, yielding one entry per CDR3 protein. The sample lists 600,000 to 650,000 distinct CDR3 sequences; around 15% were seen once. Sequencing was performed on blood. These receptors came from a woman in her twenties or thirties with Graves' hyperthyroidism.

This clonotype was counted at least ten times. The gene calls are TRBV3-1 and TRBJ2-5; no definite D call. The CDR3 has 16 amino acids. CDR1 and CDR2 (germline): LGHDT, YNNKEL (reference sequence). V dropped 1 base and J dropped 2 bases, with 14 bases sitting between them. DNA of the CDR3: TGTGCCAGCAGCCAAGTTTCAGGCGCCCTTCAAGAGACCCAGTACTTC. This gives the protein CASSQVSGALQETQYF.

Turning to this clonotype: A much larger clone differs by one base, so this may be a read error. The genes are TRBV28 and TRBJ2-5; 14 positions agree with TRBD2. The J segment lost 4 bases and the V segment lost 6 bases, leaving 4 bases of the junction unmatched. The CDR3 runs 15 residues. Germline values: CDR1 MDHEN, CDR2 SYDVKM. The chain's CDR3 is CASRPTSGRGETQYF. The CDR3 bases are TGTGCCAGCAGGCCGACTAGCGGGAGGGGAGAGACCCAGTACTTC.

This clonotype has a handful of counts. This sequence joins TRBV29-1 and TRBJ2-5, with 9 nucleotides matching TRBD2. There are 14 residues in the CDR3. Germline V gene data show CDR1 as SQVTM and CDR2 as ANQGSEA. V shed 6 bases and J 9 bases; nucleotides not matched to a gene: 14. The CDR3 here is CSVERAGGFGAQYF. The CDR3 nucleotides are TGCAGCGTCGAAAGGGCGGGAGGGTTCGGGGCCCAGTACTTC.

V usage is TRBV20-1 and J usage is TRBJ1-5; D may be TRBD1 (5 bases). This CDR3 has 16 residues. V was cut by 5 bases and J by 0 bases, with 17 bases left in between. Germline V gene lookup returns CDR1 DFQATT and CDR2 SNEGSKA (reference sequence). The CDR3 loop is CSASTAWEASNQPQHF. The CDR3 DNA reads as TGCAGTGCTTCGACAGCCTGGGAAGCTAGCAATCAGCCCCAGCATTTT.

The rearrangement uses TRBV19 and TRBJ2-5; D unclear. Per the germline V gene, CDR1 is LNHDA and CDR2 is SQIVND (reference sequence). This CDR3 comprises 13 residues. V was clipped by 1 base and J by 4 bases, with 7 bases between them. CDR3 region: CASSIGNLETQYF. CDR3 sequence (DNA): TGTGCCAGTAGTATAGGTAACTTAGAGACCCAGTACTTC.

At least ten counts were recorded for this clonotype. The chain recombines TRBV12-3 or TRBV12-4 with TRBJ1-1, with D possibly being TRBD1 (6 bases). The CDR3 is 16 residues long. The V end was cut by 6 bases, the J end by 5 bases, with 22 bases between. DNA of the CDR3: TGTGCCAGCAGCCCAGTGGGTGGGGGCAGCGGAACTGAAGCTTTCTTT. Its translation: CASSPVGGGSGTEAFF.

This clonotype was observed at least ten times. This chain links TRBV7-3 with TRBJ2-7; D is ambiguous. The CDR3 sequence is 14 residues long. V dropped 0 bases and J dropped 0 bases, with 6 bases sitting between them. CDR1 is SGHTA, CDR2 FQGTGA, per germline. CDR3 loop: CASSLTRSSYEQYF. CDR3 sequence (DNA): TGTGCCAGCAGCTTAACACGCAGCTCCTACGAGCAGTACTTC. The full variable domain, in which reference TRBV7-3 and TRBJ2-7 provide the parts outside the CDR3, is GAGVSQTPSNKVTEKGKYVELRCDPISGHTALYWYRQSLGQGPEFLIYFQGTGAADDSGLPNDRFFAVRPEGSVSTLKIQRTERGDSAVYLCASSLTRSSYEQYFGPGTRLTVT.

The chain recombines TRBV7-9 with TRBJ2-2; 8 bases align to TRBD2. The CDR3 is 15 amino acids. The germline V gene has CDR1 SEHNR and CDR2 FQNEAQ (reference sequence). The V segment lost 5 bases and the J segment 6 bases; nucleotides outside the gene matches: 8. The DNA of the CDR3 is TGTGCCAGCAGCCAACAGCGGGAGTCCCCCGGGGAGCTGTTTTTT. Translation: CASSQQRESPGELFF.

This clonotype was observed many times. V and J are TRBV28 and TRBJ2-1, with 7 positions matching TRBD1. The CDR3 length is 14 residues. Germline V gene lookup returns CDR1 MDHEN and CDR2 SYDVKM. V lost 6 bases and J lost 5; bases outside the gene matches: 7. The CDR3 coding sequence is TGTGCCAGCAGGTACTTAACAGGGGACAATGAGCAGTTCTTC. It yields the protein CASRYLTGDNEQFF.

This clonotype showed up just a few times. V gene TRBV20-1 combines with J gene TRBJ2-3; 8 nucleotides align to TRBD1. This CDR3 spans 12 amino acids. With 7 bases clipped from V and 8 bases from J, the junction kept 8 bases outside the gene matches. CDR1 and CDR2 (germline): DFQATT, SNEGSKA (reference sequence). CDR3 nucleotides: TGCAGTGACAGGGGGGCCAGAGGTACGCAGTATTTT. Translating it yields CSDRGARGTQYF.